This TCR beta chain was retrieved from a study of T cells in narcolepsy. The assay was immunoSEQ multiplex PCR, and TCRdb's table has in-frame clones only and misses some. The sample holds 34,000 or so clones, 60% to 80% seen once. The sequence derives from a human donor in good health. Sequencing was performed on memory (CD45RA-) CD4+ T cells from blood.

This chain's CDR3 is CSYRQGGETQYF. The CDR3 coding sequence is TGCAGCTATAGACAGGGTGGGGAGACCCAGTACTTC. This sequence joins TRBV29-1 and TRBJ2-5, with 7 bases aligning to TRBD1. V lost 8 bases, J lost 5 bases, and 8 bases stayed unmatched. CDR1 SQVTM and CDR2 ANQGSEA come from the germline V gene. The CDR3 has 12 amino acids.